This TCR beta chain stems from a study of blood T cells in healthy people across ages (dated by TCRdb to between 2015 and 2016). With respect to the entire study: In model experiments, roughly one uniquely barcoded TCR beta cDNA molecule per two T cells was captured by template switching. Using deep sequencing normalized with unique cDNA molecular identifiers, the study measured how TCR beta repertoire diversity changes with age. Donors were grouped into four age groups: young (average about 15 years), middle-aged (39), aged (around 56) and long-lived (approximately 78). To avoid experimental bias, donors of different ages were distributed randomly across sequencing lanes. Two additional independent replicas of 1 million unique cDNA reads from the same blood draw were analyzed for two donors (one aged 18 to 29 and one aged 80 or older). The paper's findings and limits, for the study overall: Observed TCR beta diversity correlated strongly with the percentage of naive T cells measured by flow cytometry. Estimates of total diversity based on one million sequenced T cells were considered lower bounds and underestimates. Compared with the aged group, the long-lived group had more naive CD4+ T cells, fewer expanded clones and increased TCR diversity, a pattern suggesting age selection. As age increased, observed TCR beta diversity per million T cells dropped in a roughly linear way, and a significant reduction was already evident by age roughly 36. Because profiling used bulk unsorted PBMCs, naive and antigen-experienced compartments could not be compared conclusively. The CMV infection status of donors was not known, potentially confounding age-related changes in expanded clonotypes.

The donors were roughly 38 Caucasian individuals from Russia, aged roughly 6 to 90 years, who were systemically healthy. About 9.8 milliliters of peripheral blood were drawn from each donor into EDTA-treated Vacutainer tubes. PBMCs were isolated by Ficoll-Paque density-gradient centrifugation, with at least 7 million obtained per sample. Total RNA, at least 6 micrograms per sample, was extracted from PBMCs with Trizol reagent. For every donor, an aliquot of PBMCs went through flow cytometry to measure the percentages of naive CD45RAhigh/CD27high T cells. Libraries were constructed by 5' RACE. For sequencing, an Illumina HiSeq 2500 was employed. A second PCR of about 6 to 12 cycles was performed with a sample-barcoded 5' primer and a J-beta primer mix. A template-switch 5' adaptor carrying 12 random nucleotides introduced a unique molecular identifier onto each TCR beta cDNA molecule. At least 2.5 million CDR3-containing paired-end reads were obtained from each sample. First-strand cDNA was synthesized from all RNA with the Mint cDNA synthesis kit, primed by a TRBC-specific oligonucleotide. After uracil-DNA glycosylase treatment, a first 18-cycle PCR used universal primers M1SS and BC2_uni_R on all cDNA. The original methods were these. Normalization of each sample was performed by random selection of 1 million high-quality reads, each carrying a distinct molecular identifier. Reads sharing molecular identifiers were discarded rather than binned into consensus sequences. MiTCR, set to a Q25 quality threshold and the strictest error-elimination algorithm, was used for CDR3 identification, clonotype clustering and error correction. Lower-bound total TCR beta diversity was estimated with a nonparametric unseen species model using Euler transformation. TCRdb ran its own pipeline on the public reads, namely fastp trimming at Q25 and MiXCR clone calling, and kept in-frame beta chains. All rows with the same CDR3 protein become a single entry with the most common DNA and genes. The V and J calls were determined by TCRdb, not by the authors. This sample lists 910,000 or so distinct CDR3 sequences; roughly half were detected once. The ten largest clones capture about 22% of the sample.

Trimming leaves V shorter by 8 bases and J shorter by 11 bases, with the junction holding 13 bases beyond the gene matches. Reading from cysteine to phenylalanine, the CDR3 counts 14 amino acids. Of the read, only the CDR3 DNA is kept; its 42 bases are in frame from base 1. This clonotype was seen more than once but under ten times. Its antigen has not been determined. The record has no base qualities; no much larger clone is one base away. The clonotype comes from an older woman in good health. The rearrangement joined TRBV12-3 or TRBV12-4 to TRBJ2-5; 11 nucleotides in the junction match TRBD2. Sequencing was performed on blood. Here is the DNA: TGTGCCAGCGCAACTAGCGGGAGTAGGAATGAGCAGTACTTC. This translates into CASATSGSRNEQYF.